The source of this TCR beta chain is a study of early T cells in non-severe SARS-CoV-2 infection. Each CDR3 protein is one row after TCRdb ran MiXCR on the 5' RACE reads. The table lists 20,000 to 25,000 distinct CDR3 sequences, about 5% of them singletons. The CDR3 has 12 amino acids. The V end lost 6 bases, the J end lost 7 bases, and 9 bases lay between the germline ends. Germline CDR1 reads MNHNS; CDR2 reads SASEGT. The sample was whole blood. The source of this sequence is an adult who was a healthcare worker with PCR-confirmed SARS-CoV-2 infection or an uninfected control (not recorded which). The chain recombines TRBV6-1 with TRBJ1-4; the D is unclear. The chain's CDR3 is CASSTDGEKLFF. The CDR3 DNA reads TGTGCCAGCAGCACCGACGGTGAAAAACTGTTTTTT.